Presented here are 14 T cell receptor beta chains from one specimen sequenced in a study of blood T cells in healthy people across ages. For the second PCR, which ran for about 7 to 11 cycles, a sample-barcoded 5' primer and a J-beta primer mix were used. One entry per CDR3 protein, called by TCRdb with MiXCR from the 5' RACE reads. The sample lists about 800,000 distinct CDR3 sequences, 25% occurring once. Separately, the same data were catalogued under a study of T cells of mothers and their children.

The specimen sequenced was blood. The source of these receptors is a boy aged 10-17 years in good health.

This rearrangement joins TRBV20-1 to TRBJ2-5; a weak D match, TRBD1 (6 bases). The end of the DNA aligns better with TRBJ2-7, so the J call may be wrong. The CDR3 consists of 15 residues. Germline-derived CDR1 and CDR2 are DFQATT and SNEGSKA (reference sequence). CDR3 sequence reads: CSARSGQSYSYEQYF. DNA for the CDR3: TGCAGTGCTAGGAGTGGACAGAGTTACTCCTACGAGCAGTACTTC.

This clonotype was observed a handful of times. The chain has TRBV7-9 and TRBJ2-5; weak D call: TRBD2 (6 bases). The CDR3 runs 19 residues. With 5 bases removed from V and 3 bases from J, the gap between germline ends came to 28 bases. The V gene's germline CDR1 is SEHNR and CDR2 FQNEAQ (reference sequence). The CDR3 loop is CASSPRLSRFAGIEETQYF. For the CDR3, the DNA is TGTGCCAGCAGCCCTCGTCTCAGTAGATTTGCGGGGATCGAAGAGACCCAGTACTTC.

The chain uses TRBV29-1 and TRBJ2-1; D is uncertain. The CDR3 covers 16 residues. V was shortened by 3 bases and J by 0 bases, with 15 bases between the two germline ends. In germline, CDR1 is SQVTM, CDR2 ANQGSEA. The CDR3 region is CSVDTGQAFSYNEQFF. The CDR3 DNA is TGCAGCGTTGATACCGGGCAGGCATTCTCCTACAATGAGCAGTTCTTC.

This clonotype showed up just a few times. V gene TRBV24-1 combines with J gene TRBJ1-2; TRBD1 matches at 9 bases. Trimming removed 3 bases from V and 5 bases from J; junction bases left unmatched: 3. There are 14 residues in the CDR3. CDR1 is KGHDR and CDR2 is SFDVKD in the germline V gene. The CDR3 region is CATSDTGTGYGYTF. CDR3 sequence (DNA): TGTGCCACCAGTGATACGGGGACAGGGTATGGCTACACCTTC.

This chain uses TRBV2 with TRBJ2-7; D not certain. The CDR3 runs 15 residues. Trimming took 2 bases from V and 1 from J, leaving 12 bases between them. Germline V gene data show CDR1 as SNHLY and CDR2 as FYNNEI. The CDR3 spells CASSENGGVSYEQYF. CDR3 bases: TGTGCCAGCAGTGAAAATGGTGGGGTTTCCTACGAGCAGTACTTC.

The rearrangement joins TRBV29-1 to TRBJ2-5; maybe TRBD1 (5 bases). The germline gives CDR1 SQVTM, CDR2 ANQGSEA. Trimming cost V 0 bases and J 5 bases, with 16 bases left between them. This CDR3 spans 15 amino acids. The CDR3 DNA is TGCAGCGTTGAAGATCTGACCCCAGGGCAGGAGACCCAGTACTTC. Its protein is CSVEDLTPGQETQYF.

V gene TRBV6-5 combines with J gene TRBJ2-5; no clear D gene. V gave up 2 bases and J gave up 2 bases, with 6 bases separating them. Per the germline V gene, CDR1 is MNHEY and CDR2 is SVGAGI. CDR3 size: 13 residues. Here the CDR3 DNA reads TGTGCCAGCAGTTACCGGTCACAAGAGACCCAGTACTTC. Translation: CASSYRSQETQYF.

J is TRBJ2-1 and V is TRBV4-3, with 10 bases fitting TRBD2. The germline gives CDR1 LGHNA, CDR2 YSLEER. This CDR3 contains 16 residues. V gave up 6 bases and J gave up 2 bases; unmatched junction bases: 7. The DNA for the CDR3 is TGCGCCAGCAGTCGACAAGCGGGGGGGGCCTACAATGAGCAGTTCTTC. Translation gives CASSRQAGGAYNEQFF.

This clonotype was counted a few times. The chain is built from TRBV29-1 and TRBJ2-5; D may match TRBD1 or TRBD2 (6 bases each). V was pared by 7 bases and J by 5 bases, with 14 bases between. Germline V CDR1 and CDR2: SQVTM, ANQGSEA. This CDR3 is built from 12 residues. CDR3 coding DNA: TGCAGCGCCCGCACGGGGGCCGAGACCCAGTACTTC. It codes for CSARTGAETQYF. The full variable domain, rest sourced from reference TRBV29-1 and TRBJ2-5, is SAVISQKPSRDICQRGTSLTIQCQVDSQVTMMFWYRQQPGQSLTLIATANQGSEATYESGFVIDKFPISRPNLTFSTLTVSNMSPEDSSIYLCSARTGAETQYFGPGTRLLVL.

Only a few counts were recorded for this clonotype. The chain couples TRBV4-3 to TRBJ2-3; perhaps TRBD2 as D (6 bases). Trimming removed 1 base at V and 2 bases at J, with 13 bases between. This CDR3 comprises 16 residues. Germline lookup yields CDR1 LGHNA and CDR2 YSLEER. DNA of the CDR3: TGCGCCAGCAGCCAAGGGACCCGGGGGTTCACAGATACGCAGTATTTT. Protein product: CASSQGTRGFTDTQYF.

This clonotype appeared a few times. V gene TRBV2 combines with J gene TRBJ2-6; either TRBD1 or TRBD2 may fit D (5 bases each). The CDR3 is 15 amino acids. Trimming pared 6 bases from V and 6 bases from J, leaving 15 bases between. Germline lookup yields CDR1 SNHLY and CDR2 FYNNEI. The CDR3 here is CASSRDGPVANVLTF. For the CDR3, the DNA is TGTGCCAGCAGCCGGGACGGACCCGTGGCCAACGTCCTGACTTTC.

The chain employs TRBV10-3 and TRBJ2-3; D gene ambiguous. The CDR3 spans 15 residues. V lost 0 bases to trimming and J lost 0 bases, with 7 bases between them. Per germline, CDR1 ENHRY and CDR2 SYGVKD. The chain's CDR3 is CAISESADSTDTQYF. DNA of the CDR3: TGTGCCATCAGTGAGTCGGCGGACAGCACAGATACGCAGTATTTT.

This clonotype was observed a few times. The rearrangement uses TRBV6-6 and TRBJ2-7, with D maybe TRBD2 (6 bases). Trimming stripped 2 bases from V and 5 bases from J, with 7 bases between. Germline V gene sequence: CDR1 MNHNY, CDR2 SVGAGI (reference sequence). The CDR3 is made up of 12 amino acids. The CDR3 is CASSYAGNEQYF. DNA for the CDR3: TGTGCCAGCAGTTACGCGGGAAACGAGCAGTACTTC.

This clonotype was observed a handful of times. The chain is built from TRBV29-1 and TRBJ2-3; 12 bases agree with TRBD2. Germline assignment: CDR1 SQVTM and CDR2 ANQGSEA. V was clipped by 1 base and J by 4 bases; unmatched bases: 0. The CDR3 is 14 residues long. In nucleotides, the CDR3 is TGCAGCGTTGAAGCTAGCGGGAGGGCAGATACGCAGTATTTT. Residues: CSVEASGRADTQYF.